The subject of this entry is one TCR beta chain. Its antigen is unknown. MiXCR was run by TCRdb on the 5' RACE reads, yielding one entry per CDR3 protein. The sample carries 300,000 to 400,000 distinct CDR3 sequences, 25% to 30% recorded once. This entry belongs to a study of T-cell memory formation after mild COVID-19. Study context: The TCR clusters were mostly specific to one donor. General study results and limits: Detection of some responders pre-infection suggested pre-existing cross-reactive memory T cells participated. Among clones peaking at day 37 in the second wave, SARS-CoV-2 specificity remained unconfirmed.

Per germline, CDR1 LNHDA and CDR2 SQIVND (reference sequence). With V trimmed by 9 bases and J by 10 bases, 12 bases remained unmatched. CDR3 length equals 14 residues. The chain links TRBV19 to TRBJ2-1; 10 bases map to TRBD2. Material for sequencing was PBMCs or a T cell subset sorted from them (not recorded which). The TCR was taken from an adult woman who had mild COVID-19 (a few samples of this study predate the infection). Cell type and time point are not known. CDR3 protein: CASRGLAGDGEQFF. The CDR3 coding sequence is TGTGCCAGCAGGGGGCTAGCGGGGGATGGCGAGCAGTTCTTC.